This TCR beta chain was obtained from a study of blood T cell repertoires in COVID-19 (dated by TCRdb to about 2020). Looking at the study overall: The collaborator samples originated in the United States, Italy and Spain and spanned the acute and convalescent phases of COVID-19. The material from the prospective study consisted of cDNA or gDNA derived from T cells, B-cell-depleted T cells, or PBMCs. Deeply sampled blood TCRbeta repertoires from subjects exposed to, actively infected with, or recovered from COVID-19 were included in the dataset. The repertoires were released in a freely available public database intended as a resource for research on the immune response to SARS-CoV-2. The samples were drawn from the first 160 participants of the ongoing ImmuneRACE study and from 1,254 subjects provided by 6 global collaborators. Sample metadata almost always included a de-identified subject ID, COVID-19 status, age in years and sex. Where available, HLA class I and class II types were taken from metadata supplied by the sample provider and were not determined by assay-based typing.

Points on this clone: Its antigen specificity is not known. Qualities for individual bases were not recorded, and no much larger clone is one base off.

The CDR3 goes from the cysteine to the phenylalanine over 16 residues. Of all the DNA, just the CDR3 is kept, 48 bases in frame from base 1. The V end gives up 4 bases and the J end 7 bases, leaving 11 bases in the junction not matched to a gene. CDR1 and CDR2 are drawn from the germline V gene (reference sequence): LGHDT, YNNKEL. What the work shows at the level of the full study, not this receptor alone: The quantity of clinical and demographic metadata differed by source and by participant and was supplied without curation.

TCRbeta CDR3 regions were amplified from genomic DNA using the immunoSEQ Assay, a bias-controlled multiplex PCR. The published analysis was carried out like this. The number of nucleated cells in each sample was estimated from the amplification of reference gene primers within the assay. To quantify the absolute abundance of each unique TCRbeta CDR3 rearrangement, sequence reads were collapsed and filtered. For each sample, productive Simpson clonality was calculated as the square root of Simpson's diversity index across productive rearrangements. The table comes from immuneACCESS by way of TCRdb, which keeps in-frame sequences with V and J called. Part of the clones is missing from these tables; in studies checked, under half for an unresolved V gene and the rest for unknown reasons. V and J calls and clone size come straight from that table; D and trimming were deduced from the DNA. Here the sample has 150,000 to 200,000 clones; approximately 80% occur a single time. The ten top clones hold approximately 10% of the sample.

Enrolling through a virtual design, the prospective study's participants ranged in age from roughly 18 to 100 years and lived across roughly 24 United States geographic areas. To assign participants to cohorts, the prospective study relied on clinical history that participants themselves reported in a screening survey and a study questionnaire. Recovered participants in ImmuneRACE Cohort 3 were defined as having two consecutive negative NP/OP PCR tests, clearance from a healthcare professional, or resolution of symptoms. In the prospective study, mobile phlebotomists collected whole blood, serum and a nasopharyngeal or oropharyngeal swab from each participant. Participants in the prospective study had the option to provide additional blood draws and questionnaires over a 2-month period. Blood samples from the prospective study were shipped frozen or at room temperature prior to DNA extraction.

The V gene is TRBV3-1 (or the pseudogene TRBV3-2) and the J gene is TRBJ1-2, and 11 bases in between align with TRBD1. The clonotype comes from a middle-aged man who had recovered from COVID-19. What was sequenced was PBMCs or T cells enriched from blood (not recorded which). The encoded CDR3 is CASSLNSGQGASGYTF. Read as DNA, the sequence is TGTGCCAGCAGCCTCAACTCCGGACAGGGGGCGAGTGGCTACACCTTC.